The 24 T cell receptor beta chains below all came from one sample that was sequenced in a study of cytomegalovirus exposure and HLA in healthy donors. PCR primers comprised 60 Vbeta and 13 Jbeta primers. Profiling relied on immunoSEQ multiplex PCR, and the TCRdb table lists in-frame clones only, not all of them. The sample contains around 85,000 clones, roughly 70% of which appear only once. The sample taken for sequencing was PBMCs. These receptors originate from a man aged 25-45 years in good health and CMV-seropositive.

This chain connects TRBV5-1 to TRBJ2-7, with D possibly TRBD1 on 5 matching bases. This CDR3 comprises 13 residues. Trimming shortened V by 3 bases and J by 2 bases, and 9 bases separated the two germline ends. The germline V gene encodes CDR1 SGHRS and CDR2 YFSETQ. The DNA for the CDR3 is TGCGCCAGCAGCTGGGCAGGGCCCTACGAGCAGTACTTC. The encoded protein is CASSWAGPYEQYF. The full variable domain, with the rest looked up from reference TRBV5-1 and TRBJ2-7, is KAGVTQTPRYLIKTRGQQVTLSCSPISGHRSVSWYQQTPGQGLQFLFEYFSETQRNKGNFPGRFSGRQFSNSRSEMNVSTLELGDSALYLCASSWAGPYEQYFGPGTRLTVT.

Written as DNA, the CDR3 is TGTGCCAGCAGTTGGGGAGGGGATAACACCGGGGAGCTGTTTTTT. Amino acid sequence: CASSWGGDNTGELFF. This chain connects TRBV2 to TRBJ2-2; 7 nucleotides agree with TRBD2. The J segment lost 2 bases and the V segment lost 5 bases, leaving 5 bases of the junction unmatched. The CDR3 contains 15 residues. CDR1 and CDR2 from the germline V gene are SNHLY and FYNNEI.

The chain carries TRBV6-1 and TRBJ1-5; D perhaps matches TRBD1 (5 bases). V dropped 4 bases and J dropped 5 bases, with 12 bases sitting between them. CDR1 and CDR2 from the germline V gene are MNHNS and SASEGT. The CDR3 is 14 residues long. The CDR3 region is CASSVQGRDQPQHF. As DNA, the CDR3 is TGTGCCAGCAGTGTCCAGGGAAGAGATCAGCCCCAGCATTTT.

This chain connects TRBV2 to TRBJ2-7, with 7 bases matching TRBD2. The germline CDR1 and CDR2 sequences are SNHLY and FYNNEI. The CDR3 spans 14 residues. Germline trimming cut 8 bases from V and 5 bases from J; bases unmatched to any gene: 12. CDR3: CASDLGGRINEQYF. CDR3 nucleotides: TGTGCCAGCGACCTAGGCGGGAGAATTAACGAGCAGTACTTC.

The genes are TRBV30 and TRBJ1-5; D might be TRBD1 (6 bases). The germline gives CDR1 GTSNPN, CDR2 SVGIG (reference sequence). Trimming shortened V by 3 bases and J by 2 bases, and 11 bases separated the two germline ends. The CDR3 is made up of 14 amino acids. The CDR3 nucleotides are TGTGCCTGGAGAGGGGACAATGGCAATCAGCCCCAGCATTTT. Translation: CAWRGDNGNQPQHF.

The CDR3 here is CASSPQRTGDSEQYF. The CDR3 DNA follows: TGCGCCAGTTCTCCCCAGCGGACAGGGGACTCCGAGCAGTACTTC. The gene calls are TRBV10-2 and TRBJ2-7; 9 nucleotides agree with TRBD1. From germline, CDR1 is WSHSY and CDR2 SAAADI. Trimming took 9 bases from V and 6 from J; bases not matched to a gene: 15. The CDR3 covers 15 residues.

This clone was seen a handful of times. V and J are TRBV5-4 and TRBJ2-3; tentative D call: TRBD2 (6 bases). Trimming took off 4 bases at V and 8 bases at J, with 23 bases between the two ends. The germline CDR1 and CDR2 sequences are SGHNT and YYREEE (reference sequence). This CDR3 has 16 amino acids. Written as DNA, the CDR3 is TGTGCCAGCAGCAACAAGAGACTAGTTTCAGGAGTTACGCAGTATTTT. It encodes CASSNKRLVSGVTQYF.

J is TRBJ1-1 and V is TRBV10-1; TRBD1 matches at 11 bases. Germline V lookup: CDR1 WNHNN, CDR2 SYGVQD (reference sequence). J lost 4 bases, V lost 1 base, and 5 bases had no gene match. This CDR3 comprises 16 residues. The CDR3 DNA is TGCGCCAGCAGTGAGTGGGACAGGGGGGGTCCCACTGAAGCTTTCTTT. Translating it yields CASSEWDRGGPTEAFF.

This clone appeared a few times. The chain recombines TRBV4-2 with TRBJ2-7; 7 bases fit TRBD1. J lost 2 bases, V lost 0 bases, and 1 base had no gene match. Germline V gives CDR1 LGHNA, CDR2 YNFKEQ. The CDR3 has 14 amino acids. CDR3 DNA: TGTGCCAGCAGCCAAGAAGGGGGCCCCTACGAGCAGTACTTC. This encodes CASSQEGGPYEQYF.

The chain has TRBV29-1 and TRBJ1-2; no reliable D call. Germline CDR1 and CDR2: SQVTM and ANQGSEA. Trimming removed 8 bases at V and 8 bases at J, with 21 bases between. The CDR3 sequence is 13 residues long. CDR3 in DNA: TGCAGCTCCTACACCTGGCCCCCGGGGGGCTACACCTTC. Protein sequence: CSSYTWPPGGYTF.

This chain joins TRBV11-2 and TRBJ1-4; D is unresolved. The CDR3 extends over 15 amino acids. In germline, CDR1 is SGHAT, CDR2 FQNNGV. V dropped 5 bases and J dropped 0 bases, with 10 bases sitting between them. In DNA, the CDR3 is TGTGCCAGCAGCCTCGCAGGTGCAACTAATGAAAAACTGTTTTTT. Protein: CASSLAGATNEKLFF. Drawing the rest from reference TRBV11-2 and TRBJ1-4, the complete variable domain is EAGVAQSPRYKIIEKRQSVAFWCNPISGHATLYWYQQILGQGPKLLIQFQNNGVVDDSQLPKDRFSAERLKGVDSTLKIQPAKLEDSAVYLCASSLAGATNEKLFFGSGTQLSVL.

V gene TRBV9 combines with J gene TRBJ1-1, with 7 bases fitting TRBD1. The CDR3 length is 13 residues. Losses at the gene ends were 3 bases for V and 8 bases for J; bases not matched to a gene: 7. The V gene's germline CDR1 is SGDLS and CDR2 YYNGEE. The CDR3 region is CASSGGEQGEAFF. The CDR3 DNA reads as TGTGCCAGCAGCGGAGGGGAACAGGGGGAAGCTTTCTTT.

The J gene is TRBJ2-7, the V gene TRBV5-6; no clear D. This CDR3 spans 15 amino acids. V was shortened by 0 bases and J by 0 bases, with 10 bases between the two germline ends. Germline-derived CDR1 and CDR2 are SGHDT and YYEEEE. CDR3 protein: CASSLVISISYEQYF. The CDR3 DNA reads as TGTGCCAGCAGCTTGGTGATTTCTATCTCCTACGAGCAGTACTTC.

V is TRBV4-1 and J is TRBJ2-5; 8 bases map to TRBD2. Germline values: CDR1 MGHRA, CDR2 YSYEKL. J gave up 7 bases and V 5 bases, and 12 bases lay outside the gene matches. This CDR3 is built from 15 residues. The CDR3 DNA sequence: TGCGCCAGCAGCATTACTAGCGGACCGGGGGGGACCCAGTACTTC. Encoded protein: CASSITSGPGGTQYF.

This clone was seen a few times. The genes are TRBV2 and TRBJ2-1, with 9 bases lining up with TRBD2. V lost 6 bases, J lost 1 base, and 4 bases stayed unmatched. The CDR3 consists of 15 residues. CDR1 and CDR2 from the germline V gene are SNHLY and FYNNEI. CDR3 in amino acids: CASRTREGSYNEQFF. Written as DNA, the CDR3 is TGTGCCAGCAGGACGCGGGAGGGGTCCTACAATGAGCAGTTCTTC.

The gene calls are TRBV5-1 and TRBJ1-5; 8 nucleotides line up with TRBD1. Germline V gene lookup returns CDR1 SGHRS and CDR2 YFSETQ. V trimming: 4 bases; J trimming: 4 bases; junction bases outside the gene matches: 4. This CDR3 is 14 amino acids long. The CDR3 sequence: CASSTTGENQPQHF. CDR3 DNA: TGCGCCAGCAGCACGACAGGGGAGAATCAGCCCCAGCATTTT.

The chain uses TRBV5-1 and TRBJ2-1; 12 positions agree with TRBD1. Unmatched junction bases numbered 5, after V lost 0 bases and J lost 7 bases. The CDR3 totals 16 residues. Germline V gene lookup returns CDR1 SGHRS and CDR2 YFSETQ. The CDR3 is CASSLVGTGGINEQFF. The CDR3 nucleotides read TGCGCCAGCAGCTTGGTTGGGACAGGGGGCATAAATGAGCAGTTCTTC.

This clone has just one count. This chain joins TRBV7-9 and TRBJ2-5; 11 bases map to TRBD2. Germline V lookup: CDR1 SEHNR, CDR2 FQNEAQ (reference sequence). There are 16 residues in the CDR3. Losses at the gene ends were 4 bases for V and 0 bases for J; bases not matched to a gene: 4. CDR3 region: CASSSGLAVYQETQYF. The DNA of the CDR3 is TGTGCCAGCAGCTCGGGACTAGCGGTGTACCAAGAGACCCAGTACTTC.

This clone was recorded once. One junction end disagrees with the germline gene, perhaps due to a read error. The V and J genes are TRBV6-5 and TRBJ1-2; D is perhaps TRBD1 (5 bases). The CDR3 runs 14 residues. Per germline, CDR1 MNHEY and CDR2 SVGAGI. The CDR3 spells CASSYVQAPYGYPF. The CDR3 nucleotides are TGTGCCAGCAGTTACGTACAGGCCCCATATGGCTACCCCTTC.

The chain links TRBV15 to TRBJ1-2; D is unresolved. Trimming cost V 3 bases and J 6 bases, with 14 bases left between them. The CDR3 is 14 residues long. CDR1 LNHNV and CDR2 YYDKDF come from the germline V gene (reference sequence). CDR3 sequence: CATSSQSLTNGYTF. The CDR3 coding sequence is TGTGCCACCAGCAGCCAGTCCCTAACTAATGGCTACACCTTC.

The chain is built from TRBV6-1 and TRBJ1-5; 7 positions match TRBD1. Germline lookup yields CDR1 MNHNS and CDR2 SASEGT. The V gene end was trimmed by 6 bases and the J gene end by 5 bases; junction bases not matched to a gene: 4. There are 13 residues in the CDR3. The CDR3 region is CASRLTGDQPQHF. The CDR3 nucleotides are TGTGCCAGCAGACTTACAGGGGATCAGCCCCAGCATTTT.

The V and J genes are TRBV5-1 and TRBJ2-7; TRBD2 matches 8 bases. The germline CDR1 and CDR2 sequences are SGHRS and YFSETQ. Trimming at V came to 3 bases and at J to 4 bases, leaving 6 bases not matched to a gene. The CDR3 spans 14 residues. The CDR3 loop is CASSSPGGQYEQYF. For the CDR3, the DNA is TGCGCCAGCAGCTCCCCGGGGGGGCAGTACGAGCAGTACTTC.

In nucleotides, the CDR3 is TGTGCCAGCAGCTCGACAGGGGCCTACAATGAGCAGTTCTTC. As protein: CASSSTGAYNEQFF. The chain has TRBV7-2 and TRBJ2-1; 8 bases are shared with TRBD1. The CDR3 contains 14 residues. The trim removed 4 bases at V and 2 bases at J, leaving 1 base unmatched. The germline V gene encodes CDR1 SGHTA and CDR2 FQGNSA.

The CDR3, as DNA: TGTGCCAGCAGCCTCGCAGGGTCCGGCAATCAGCCCCAGCATTTT. Translating it yields CASSLAGSGNQPQHF. The rearrangement links TRBV4-2 to TRBJ1-5; tentative D call: TRBD1 (5 bases). V dropped 4 bases and J dropped 2 bases, with 12 bases sitting between them. Per germline, CDR1 LGHNA and CDR2 YNFKEQ. The CDR3 length is 15 residues.